Listed here is a single T cell receptor beta chain. The record originates from a study of blood T cell repertoires in COVID-19. Study information: Acute and convalescent COVID-19 samples came from the United States, Italy and Spain.

As handled by the study authors: Estimation of nucleated cell counts was performed using reference gene primer amplification. This table comes from immunoSEQ multiplex PCR, and its TCRdb copy is limited to in-frame clones, with some not included. V and J calls and clone size are copied from that table; D and trimming were computed from the DNA. The repertoire holds 150,000 to 180,000 clones, over 75% seen once, with under 0.8% in the top ten. The TCR sequence derives from a man aged 55 to 70 with COVID-19, enrolled during active disease. Sequencing was carried out using peripheral blood.

The CDR3 loop reads CASSPGTGGNNQPQHF. CDR3 sequence (DNA): TGTGCCAGTAGCCCGGGGACCGGGGGAAACAATCAGCCCCAGCATTTT. This rearrangement joins TRBV19 to TRBJ1-5; tentative D call: TRBD1 (5 bases). This CDR3 has 16 amino acids. V was pared by 6 bases and J by 3 bases, with 18 bases between. CDR1 and CDR2 (germline): LNHDA, SQIVND (reference sequence). The full variable domain, completed using reference TRBV19 and TRBJ1-5, is DGGITQSPKYLFRKEGQNVTLSCEQNLNHDAMYWYRQDPGQGLRLIYYSQIVNDFQKGDIAEGYSVSREKKESFPLTVTSAQKNPTAFYLCASSPGTGGNNQPQHFGDGTRLSIL.